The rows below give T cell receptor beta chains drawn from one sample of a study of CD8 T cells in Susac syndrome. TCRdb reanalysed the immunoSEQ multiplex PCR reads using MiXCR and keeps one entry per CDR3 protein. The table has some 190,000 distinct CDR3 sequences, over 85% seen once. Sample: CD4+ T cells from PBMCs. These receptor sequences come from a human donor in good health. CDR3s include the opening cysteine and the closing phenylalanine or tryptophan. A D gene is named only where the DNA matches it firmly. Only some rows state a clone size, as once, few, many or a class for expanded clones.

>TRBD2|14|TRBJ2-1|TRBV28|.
CASIPGLAGSEQFF
TGTGCCAGCATCCCCGGGCTAGCGGGTAGCGAGCAGTTCTTC
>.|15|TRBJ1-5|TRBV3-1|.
CASSHASGGNQPQHF
TGTGCCAGCAGCCACGCCTCGGGGGGCAATCAGCCCCAGCATTTT
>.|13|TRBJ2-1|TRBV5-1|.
CASSFAGSNEQFF
TGCGCCAGCAGCTTCGCCGGGTCCAATGAGCAGTTCTTC
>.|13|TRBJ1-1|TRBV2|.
CASTQHVNTEAFF
TGTGCCAGCACCCAACACGTGAACACTGAAGCTTTCTTT
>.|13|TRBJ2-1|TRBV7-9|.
CASSSHTDNEQFF
TGTGCCAGCAGCTCGCATACGGACAATGAGCAGTTCTTC
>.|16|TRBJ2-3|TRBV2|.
CASSELGDEGTDTQYF
TGTGCCAGCAGTGAACTAGGGGACGAAGGCACAGATACGCAGTATTTT
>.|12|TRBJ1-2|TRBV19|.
CASSPALYGYTF
TGTGCCAGTAGTCCCGCCCTCTATGGCTACACCTTC
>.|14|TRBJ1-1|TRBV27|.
CASSLWTDPPEAFF
TGTGCCAGCAGTCTCTGGACAGATCCACCTGAAGCTTTCTTT
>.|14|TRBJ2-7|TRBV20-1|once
CSARDNRYLYEQYF
TGCAGTGCTAGAGATAACCGGTATCTCTACGAGCAGTACTTC
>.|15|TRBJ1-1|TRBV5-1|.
CASSLEEGSSTEAFF
TGCGCCAGCAGCTTGGAGGAGGGATCGAGTACTGAAGCTTTCTTT
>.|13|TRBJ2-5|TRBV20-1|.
CSARDWLGETQYF
TGCAGTGCTAGAGATTGGCTGGGGGAGACCCAGTACTTC
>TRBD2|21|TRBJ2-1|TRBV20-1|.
CSARVPTSGTSGRGPYNEQFF
TGCAGTGCTAGAGTACCCACATCCGGGACTAGCGGGAGAGGTCCCTACAATGAGCAGTTCTTC
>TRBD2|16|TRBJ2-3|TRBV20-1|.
CSAFSPSGGAADTQYF
TGCAGTGCGTTCTCGCCTAGCGGGGGGGCTGCAGATACGCAGTATTTT
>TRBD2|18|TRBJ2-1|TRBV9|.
CASSVWTSGQSSYNEQFF
TGTGCCAGCAGCGTATGGACTAGCGGCCAAAGCTCCTACAATGAGCAGTTCTTC
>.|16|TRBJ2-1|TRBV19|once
CASSIRGRGASNEQFF
TGTGCCAGTAGTATACGGGGGAGAGGGGCCTCGAATGAGCAGTTCTTC
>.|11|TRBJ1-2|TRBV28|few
CASGRNYGYTF
TGTGCCAGCGGTCGTAACTATGGCTACACCTTC
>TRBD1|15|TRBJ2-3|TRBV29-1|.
CSVEVATGGQDTQYF
TGCAGCGTTGAAGTTGCGACAGGGGGCCAAGATACGCAGTATTTT
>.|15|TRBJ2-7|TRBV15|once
CATSREQSRRSEQYF
TGTGCCACCAGCAGAGAACAAAGTCGAAGAAGCGAGCAGTACTTC
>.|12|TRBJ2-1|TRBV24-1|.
CATSDFNDEQFF
TGTGCCACCAGTGATTTTAACGATGAGCAGTTCTTC
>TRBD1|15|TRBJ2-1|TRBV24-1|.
CATSDFRTGQNEQFF
TGTGCCACCAGTGACTTCCGGACAGGCCAGAATGAGCAGTTCTTC
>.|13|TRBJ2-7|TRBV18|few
CASSPDGGNEQYF
TGTGCCAGCTCACCAGACGGAGGGAACGAGCAGTACTTC
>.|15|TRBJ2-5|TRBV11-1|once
CASSPKGDNRETQYF
TGTGCCAGCAGCCCGAAGGGGGATAACAGGGAGACCCAGTACTTC
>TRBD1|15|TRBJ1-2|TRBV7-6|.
CASSLWTGGPYGYTF
TGTGCCAGCAGCCTCTGGACAGGGGGGCCCTATGGCTACACCTTC
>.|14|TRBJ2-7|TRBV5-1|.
CASKSLSAQNEQYF
TGCGCCAGCAAGTCCCTGTCTGCACAGAACGAGCAGTACTTC
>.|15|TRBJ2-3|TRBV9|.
CASSLTWTSGDTQYF
TGTGCCAGCAGCCTAACTTGGACGTCGGGAGATACGCAGTATTTT
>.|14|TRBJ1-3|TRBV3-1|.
CASSRNGKDNPIYF
TGTGCCAGCAGCCGAAACGGAAAGGACAACCCCATATATTTT
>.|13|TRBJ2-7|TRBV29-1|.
CSVKGQRTYEQYF
TGCAGCGTTAAGGGGCAGAGAACCTACGAGCAGTACTTC
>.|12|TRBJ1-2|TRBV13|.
CASSYSGQGNTF
TGTGCCAGCAGCTATTCTGGACAAGGGAACACCTTC
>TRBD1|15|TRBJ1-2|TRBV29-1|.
CSVEWTGLETYGYTF
TGCAGCGTTGAGTGGACAGGCCTGGAAACGTATGGCTACACCTTC
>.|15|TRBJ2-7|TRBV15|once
CATSREARHSYEQYF
TGTGCCACCAGCAGAGAGGCCAGACATTCCTACGAGCAGTACTTC
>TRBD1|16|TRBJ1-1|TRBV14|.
CASSQVTGKKDTEAFF
TGTGCCAGCAGCCAAGTGACAGGGAAGAAAGACACTGAAGCTTTCTTT
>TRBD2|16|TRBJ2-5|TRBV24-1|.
CATSDLGLADQETQYF
TGTGCCACCAGTGATCTGGGACTAGCGGACCAAGAGACCCAGTACTTC
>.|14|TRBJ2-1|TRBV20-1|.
CSALEKSSYNEQFF
TGCAGTGCTCTGGAGAAAAGCTCCTACAATGAGCAGTTCTTC
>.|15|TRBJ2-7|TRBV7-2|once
CASSLEASSSYEQYF
TGTGCCAGCAGCTTAGAAGCGTCCAGCTCCTACGAGCAGTACTTC
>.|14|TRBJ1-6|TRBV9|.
CASSPDSAHSPLHF
TGTGCCAGCAGCCCAGACAGCGCCCATTCACCCCTCCACTTT
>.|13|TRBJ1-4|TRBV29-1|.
CSVEAGVDEKLFF
TGCAGCGTTGAGGCAGGGGTTGATGAAAAACTGTTTTTT
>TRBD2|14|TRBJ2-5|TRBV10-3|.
CASQGSSGQETQYF
TGTGCCAGTCAAGGGTCTAGCGGGCAAGAGACCCAGTACTTC
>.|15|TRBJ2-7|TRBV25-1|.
CASSPTDGQHYEQYF
TGTGCCAGCTCCCCCACGGACGGTCAACATTACGAGCAGTACTTC